This is a list of T cell receptor beta chains from one sample in a study of T cells in Graves' hyperthyroidism and ophthalmopathy. TCRdb called the multiplex PCR reads again in MiXCR, with one record for every CDR3 protein. The table has roughly 500,000 distinct CDR3 sequences, 22% seen once. Sequencing was carried out using blood. The receptors here all came from a woman aged 70-85 years with Graves' ophthalmopathy. Both conserved end residues are part of each CDR3. D genes are given only for firm matches. A clone size is listed for some rows: how often the clone was seen (once, few, many), or a class if it is expanded.

TGTGCCAGCAGCTTAGTGAGACTAGCGGGAAAAACAGATACGCAGTATTTT,CASSLVRLAGKTDTQYF,TRBJ2-3,.,TRBD2,TRBV7-8
TGTGCCAGCAGACATGGGAGTACTGAAGCTTTCTTT,CASRHGSTEAFF,TRBJ1-1,.,.,TRBV27
TGTGCCTGGAGTAGGGACAGCTACACCGGGGAGCTGTTTTTT,CAWSRDSYTGELFF,TRBJ2-2,few,TRBD1,TRBV30
TGCGCCAGCAGCCAAGGGATGAGGAACTATGGCTACACCTTC,CASSQGMRNYGYTF,TRBJ1-2,.,.,TRBV11-2
TGTGCCAGCAGTTCCCGTTATGGGGGGAATTCACCCCTCCACTTT,CASSSRYGGNSPLHF,TRBJ1-6,.,.,TRBV28
TGTGCCAGTAGTACGGACAGACGCACCGGGGAGCTGTTTTTT,CASSTDRRTGELFF,TRBJ2-2,.,.,TRBV19
TGTGCCAGCAGTCACATCACAGGGAGTGGCTACACCTTC,CASSHITGSGYTF,TRBJ1-2,many,.,TRBV13
TGCAGTGCTAGGAACGCAGGTGGGGCCAACGTCCTGACTTTC,CSARNAGGANVLTF,TRBJ2-6,many,.,TRBV20-1
TGTGCCAGCAGCTCTTTGTTCCTAGGGTTTGGCTACACCTTC,CASSSLFLGFGYTF,TRBJ1-2,many,.,TRBV7-2
TGTGCCAGCAGCCTCCAAGTGGGAGGGTCCAACGAGCAGTACTTC,CASSLQVGGSNEQYF,TRBJ2-7,few,TRBD2,TRBV11-2
TGTGCCAGCGGGAGTGCAGGGGGTTTTAACCAGCCCCAGCATTTT,CASGSAGGFNQPQHF,TRBJ1-5,.,TRBD1,TRBV6-2/TRBV6-3
TGTGCCAGCAGGGGACCGACAGGGGGAGGCGAGCAGTACTTC,CASRGPTGGGEQYF,TRBJ2-7,.,TRBD1,TRBV6-2/TRBV6-3
TGTGCCTGCAGCTTCCTTGGGGGAACTGAAGCTTTCTTT,CACSFLGGTEAFF,TRBJ1-1,.,.,TRBV11-2
TGTGCCAGTAGTCCCACCGGGACAGGGGGCAATGAGCAGTTCTTC,CASSPTGTGGNEQFF,TRBJ2-1,.,TRBD1,TRBV19
TGCAGTGCTAGGCTGGGTGGGAAGAACACTGAAGCTTTCTTT,CSARLGGKNTEAFF,TRBJ1-1,many,.,TRBV20-1
TGCAGTGCTAGAGGCAGGGGGCGAAATGGAATGAACACTGAAGCTTTCTTT,CSARGRGRNGMNTEAFF,TRBJ1-1,few,TRBD1,TRBV20-1
TGTGCCACCGGCACCTGGGAGACCCAGTACTTC,CATGTWETQYF,TRBJ2-5,.,.,TRBV24-1
TGTGCCAGCAGCTTAGCCGCCGTGGATACGCAGTATTTT,CASSLAAVDTQYF,TRBJ2-3,many,.,TRBV11-2
TGTGCCACCAGCAGAGATCGGACCAGCGGGGAGACCCAGTACTTC,CATSRDRTSGETQYF,TRBJ2-5,.,.,TRBV15
TGTGCCGGCCAAACGGCAGGGATAACTGAAGCTTTCTTT,CAGQTAGITEAFF,TRBJ1-1,few,.,TRBV6-7
TGTGCCAGTAGTATCAGCCGGACTTACACCGGGGAGCTGTTTTTT,CASSISRTYTGELFF,TRBJ2-2,few,.,TRBV19
TGTGCCAGCAGTCAAGGCCTAACAAGGTTCTTC,CASSQGLTRFF,TRBJ2-1,.,.,TRBV12-3/TRBV12-4
TGCAGTGCTAGAGAAGAGGGCAGGAACACAGATACGCAGTATTTT,CSAREEGRNTDTQYF,TRBJ2-3,.,.,TRBV20-1
TGTGCCAGCAGTCAGGGACTAGCGGGAGGCCCGAACACCGGGGAGCTGTTTTTT,CASSQGLAGGPNTGELFF,TRBJ2-2,few,TRBD2,TRBV2
TGTGCCAGCAGGGGGACAGGGTTGACAGATACGCAGTATTTT,CASRGTGLTDTQYF,TRBJ2-3,.,TRBD1,TRBV28
TGTGCCAGCAGTCCGACAGGGCCCTACGAGCAGTACTTC,CASSPTGPYEQYF,TRBJ2-7,many,TRBD1,TRBV7-2
TGTGCCAGCAGCCAAGTATTCGGGACCGGGGAGCTGTTTTTT,CASSQVFGTGELFF,TRBJ2-2,.,.,TRBV5-6
TGCGCCAGCAGCCAAGAGGACGGCTACAATGAGCAGTTCTTC,CASSQEDGYNEQFF,TRBJ2-1,few,.,TRBV4-3
TGTGCCAGCAGACGGACTAGAGGGGCCAATGAGCAGTTCTTC,CASRRTRGANEQFF,TRBJ2-1,few,TRBD2,TRBV12-3/TRBV12-4
TGTGCCAGCAGCGGAGGGCAGTTCCATAATTCACCCCTCCACTTT,CASSGGQFHNSPLHF,TRBJ1-6,few,.,TRBV9
TGTGCCAGCAGCTTGGAGTCGACTGGGGCCAACGTCCTGACTTTC,CASSLESTGANVLTF,TRBJ2-6,few,.,TRBV7-2
TGTGCCAGCAGCTTGCGGCGGCCCAGCTCCTACAATGAGCAGTTCTTC,CASSLRRPSSYNEQFF,TRBJ2-1,.,.,TRBV5-5
TGTGCCACCAGTGACCCCCGGGACAGGAGGAAAGATACGCAGTATTTT,CATSDPRDRRKDTQYF,TRBJ2-3,.,TRBD1,TRBV24-1
TGTGCCATCAGTGACAGGTTCAATCAGCCCCAGCATTTT,CAISDRFNQPQHF,TRBJ1-5,.,.,TRBV10-3
TGCAGTGCACCTGGGGGACAGGGGGCTTTTCAGCCCCAGCATTTT,CSAPGGQGAFQPQHF,TRBJ1-5,.,TRBD1,TRBV20-1
TGTGCCAGCAGCGTAGCCGGGGCAGGGGGATACAATGAGCAGTTCTTC,CASSVAGAGGYNEQFF,TRBJ2-1,.,TRBD1,TRBV9
TGTGCCAGCAGCCAGACAGTTCAGCAGTACTTC,CASSQTVQQYF,TRBJ2-7,.,.,TRBV3-1
TGTGCCAGCAGCTTGGCCATTGGGGCCAACGTCCTGACTTTC,CASSLAIGANVLTF,TRBJ2-6,few,.,TRBV5-6
TGTGCCACCAGAAGGGATCGACAGTTAAGCAATCAGCCCCAGCATTTT,CATRRDRQLSNQPQHF,TRBJ1-5,many,.,TRBV15
TGTGCCAGCAGCGTAGAGTCTCGGCAAAAGAACACTGAAGCTTTCTTT,CASSVESRQKNTEAFF,TRBJ1-1,once,.,TRBV9
TGTGCCTGGAGTCATTCACTCAGGGCACCCTATGGCTACACCTTC,CAWSHSLRAPYGYTF,TRBJ1-2,.,.,TRBV30
TGTGCCAGCAGCGTAGGGGGAATAGCCTACAATGAGCAGTTCTTC,CASSVGGIAYNEQFF,TRBJ2-1,.,.,TRBV9
TGCAGCGTTGGGACGGCCACAGATACGCAGTATTTT,CSVGTATDTQYF,TRBJ2-3,.,.,TRBV29-1
TGTGCCAGCAGCTTGGAGGCTAGCGGGAGGGCCAACTACAATGAGCAGTTCTTC,CASSLEASGRANYNEQFF,TRBJ2-1,.,TRBD2,TRBV5-4
TGTGCCAGCTCACCAGCGGGAACCTACAATGAGCAGTTCTTC,CASSPAGTYNEQFF,TRBJ2-1,.,.,TRBV18
TGTGCCACCAGTGATCAGTCAGGGAACTCCTACGAGCAGTACTTC,CATSDQSGNSYEQYF,TRBJ2-7,few,.,TRBV24-1
TGCAGTGCCCTGAAACAGGGCACCGGGGAGCTGTTTTTT,CSALKQGTGELFF,TRBJ2-2,few,.,TRBV20-1
TGTGCCAGCAGCGAGACTAGCGGCTACGAGCAGTACTTC,CASSETSGYEQYF,TRBJ2-7,.,TRBD2,TRBV13
TGTGCCAGCAGCGCAAACTCTGGGGCCAACGTCCTGACTTTC,CASSANSGANVLTF,TRBJ2-6,many,.,TRBV11-2
TGTGCCTGGAGTATGACTAACTATGGCTACACCTTC,CAWSMTNYGYTF,TRBJ1-2,.,.,TRBV30
TGCGCCAGCAGCCAAACCTGGACTTCCTACGAGCAGTACTTC,CASSQTWTSYEQYF,TRBJ2-7,few,.,TRBV4-3
TGTGCCAGCAGTGAGACCTCCCTGCCGCCAGCTTTCTTT,CASSETSLPPAFF,TRBJ1-1,.,.,TRBV12-3/TRBV12-4
TGCAGTGCGGCCATGAGGGAGGAGGCTTTCTTT,CSAAMREEAFF,TRBJ1-1,few,.,TRBV20-1
TGCAGTGCTACTGTGGAGGGGCTCAGCGCAGATACGCAGTATTTT,CSATVEGLSADTQYF,TRBJ2-3,many,.,TRBV20-1
TGTGCCAGCAGTTACGTCGCAGGGGTTGATACGCAGTATTTT,CASSYVAGVDTQYF,TRBJ2-3,.,.,TRBV6-2/TRBV6-3
TGCGCCAGCAGCTTGGTGTCGCAGGTTAATGAAAAACTGTTTTTT,CASSLVSQVNEKLFF,TRBJ1-4,.,.,TRBV5-1